This T cell receptor beta chain was sequenced in a study of shared clonotypes between healthy human individuals. This clone was recorded only once. Among the unsorted PBMC samples, replicate PCRs used approximately 320 ng DNA, 25,000 to 30,000 T cell genomes. Data came from immunoSEQ multiplex PCR; TCRdb stores just in-frame clones and leaves some out. Here the sample spans about 480,000 clones, 79% being singletons. The V gene lost 4 bases and the J gene lost 1 base, with 15 bases spanning the gap. The CDR3 sequence is 15 residues long. Germline V gene data show CDR1 as SGHRS and CDR2 as YFSETQ. The TCR was taken from a woman aged 35 to 49 in good health. Some clones in this sample may be carry-over from other donors' samples. The sequencing input was PBMCs. V usage is TRBV5-1 and J usage is TRBJ2-7; D possibly uses TRBD1 or TRBD2 (5 bases each). The CDR3 coding sequence is TGCGCCAGCAGCGCCCGGGCCGGGGCTTCCTACGAGCAGTACTTC. As protein: CASSARAGASYEQYF.